A single sample gave rise to the 27 T cell receptor beta chains below, sequenced in a study of molecular identifiers for immune sequencing clone quantification. MiXCR, applied by TCRdb to the PCR reads, yields one record per CDR3 protein. The table has 37,000 or so distinct CDR3 sequences, about 24% seen once. Source material: naive CD8+ T cells from blood, with Jurkat cell RNA spiked in. The subset is: FACS-sorted CD8+CD4-CCR7+CD45RA+ naive T cells. The source of these receptors is a human donor in good health. Some libraries in this study had Jurkat cell RNA spiked in.

This clonotype has ten or more counts. V gene TRBV6-5 combines with J gene TRBJ2-5, with no clear D. The germline V gene encodes CDR1 MNHEY and CDR2 SVGAGI. With 2 bases removed from V and 4 bases from J, the gap between germline ends came to 14 bases. The CDR3 contains 15 residues. This CDR3 reads CASSYGPTLPETQYF. The CDR3 DNA sequence: TGTGCCAGCAGTTACGGCCCTACCTTACCAGAGACCCAGTACTTC.

This clonotype was recorded at least ten times. The rearrangement links TRBV2 to TRBJ1-5; TRBD1 matches 9 bases. This CDR3 contains 16 residues. The germline V gene encodes CDR1 SNHLY and CDR2 FYNNEI. V dropped 8 bases and J dropped 6; count of bases not matched to a gene: 14. The CDR3 is CASQRDREGGGQPQHF. The CDR3, as DNA: TGTGCCAGCCAACGGGACAGGGAGGGAGGCGGTCAGCCCCAGCATTTT.

This clonotype was detected a few times. V and J are TRBV20-1 and TRBJ2-6, with a tentative D call TRBD2 (6 bases). The CDR3 is made up of 14 amino acids. Germline-derived CDR1 and CDR2 are DFQATT and SNEGSKA (reference sequence). Trimming cost V 0 bases and J 4 bases, with 7 bases left between them. The CDR3: CSARERDGANVLTF. The DNA for the CDR3 is TGCAGTGCTAGAGAGCGGGACGGGGCCAACGTCCTGACTTTC.

In regard to this clonotype: This may arise from a read error, as a much more abundant clone is one base away. The CDR3 DNA is TGTGCCAGCAGCTCCCGGTTAAACACTGAAGCTTTCTTT. Translating it yields CASSSRLNTEAFF. The chain uses TRBV7-9 and TRBJ1-1; D not certain. The CDR3 runs to 13 residues. Germline lookup yields CDR1 SEHNR and CDR2 FQNEAQ (reference sequence). Trimming pared 4 bases from V and 2 bases from J, leaving 8 bases between.

The V and J genes are TRBV4-1 and TRBJ2-7; D gene unclear. The V gene's germline CDR1 is MGHRA and CDR2 YSYEKL. Deletions cut 0 bases from V and 3 bases from J, with 12 bases between. The CDR3 loop spans 15 amino acids. As DNA, the CDR3 is TGCGCCAGCAGCCAAGAAGGCAGCAGAATCTACGAGCAGTACTTC. This translates into CASSQEGSRIYEQYF.

Regarding this clonotype: This clone may be a read error of a much larger clone one base away. The chain employs TRBV27 and TRBJ2-1; no definite D call. This CDR3 is built from 13 residues. Germline CDR1 reads MNHEY; CDR2 reads SMNVEV (reference sequence). The CDR3 spells CASRRSKNNERFF. CDR3 DNA: TGTGCCAGCAGGCGCTCGAAGAACAATGAGCGGTTCTTC.

This clonotype has a handful of counts. The chain links TRBV11-2 to TRBJ2-5; 8 bases match TRBD1. The CDR3 consists of 16 residues. Germline V gene lookup returns CDR1 SGHAT and CDR2 FQNNGV. V shed 0 bases, J shed 7 bases, and the junction held 10 bases outside the gene matches. Here the CDR3 reads CASSLDLTGGDLTQYF. In DNA form, the CDR3 reads TGTGCCAGCAGCTTAGATTTAACAGGGGGTGATCTGACCCAGTACTTC.

This clonotype was recorded many times. The CDR3 DNA is TGTGCCAGCAGCCGATATCAGGGGTACAATGAGCAGTTCTTC. This codes for CASSRYQGYNEQFF. V and J are TRBV2 and TRBJ2-1; tentatively, D is TRBD1 (6 bases). Between the trimmed V and J ends, which lost 6 bases and 4 bases, there was a span of 13 bases. The CDR3 totals 14 residues. Germline V gene data show CDR1 as SNHLY and CDR2 as FYNNEI.

This clonotype was recorded at least ten times. This chain uses TRBV6-2 or TRBV6-3 with TRBJ2-2; D is unclear. This CDR3 has 15 residues. Germline CDR1 reads MNHEY; CDR2 reads SVGEGT. The germline V and J ends were trimmed by 2 bases and 0 bases, with 7 bases remaining between them. The CDR3 DNA reads TGTGCCAGCAGTTACACGGTCACGAACACCGGGGAGCTGTTTTTT. This translates into CASSYTVTNTGELFF.

This chain joins TRBV7-2 and TRBJ2-7; D gene ambiguous. CDR1 is SGHTA and CDR2 is FQGNSA in the germline V gene. This CDR3 contains 14 residues. V shed 1 base and J shed 12 bases, with 19 bases lying between them. The CDR3 bases are TGTGCCAGCAGCTTAGGGGAAGCCTCCTACGCACCGTACTTC. Encoded protein: CASSLGEASYAPYF.

The chain is built from TRBV19 and TRBJ2-3, with 11 bases matching TRBD2. The CDR3 is 20 amino acids. CDR1 LNHDA and CDR2 SQIVND come from the germline V gene (reference sequence). V was clipped by 4 bases and J by 4 bases; unmatched bases: 19. The CDR3 DNA reads as TGTGCCAGTAGTACCTTGGGACTAGCGGATACCTCAATCAGCGCAGATACGCAGTATTTT. Translation: CASSTLGLADTSISADTQYF.

The chain uses TRBV4-1 and TRBJ2-7; D is unclear. Germline V gene lookup returns CDR1 MGHRA and CDR2 YSYEKL. The length of the CDR3 is 13 residues. The V and J ends lost 4 bases and 2 bases respectively, with 9 bases between them. Written as DNA, the CDR3 is TGCGCCAGCAGCCCTGGACCCGCCTACGAGCAGTACTTC. It yields the protein CASSPGPAYEQYF.

This clonotype was seen ten or more times. The genes are TRBV6-5 and TRBJ1-1; TRBD1 matches at 9 bases. The V and J ends lost 10 bases and 3 bases, in that order; junction bases with no gene match: 12. This CDR3 spans 15 amino acids. CDR1 is MNHEY, CDR2 SVGAGI, per germline. The chain's CDR3 is CATEPGTGLYTEAFF. CDR3 sequence (DNA): TGTGCCACCGAGCCCGGGACAGGGTTATACACTGAAGCTTTCTTT.

This clonotype was seen ten or more times. This chain connects TRBV9 to TRBJ2-5, with D possibly being TRBD2 (6 bases). The CDR3 has 15 amino acids. V was pared by 4 bases and J by 2 bases, with 15 bases between. The V gene's germline CDR1 is SGDLS and CDR2 YYNGEE. As DNA, the CDR3 is TGTGCCAGCAGCCCAGTCGGGGGTCAACAAGAGACCCAGTACTTC. As protein: CASSPVGGQQETQYF.

This clonotype was counted a few times. A much larger clonotype is one base distant, so this may be a read error. The CDR3 region has the DNA TGCGCCAGCAGCCAGTCGAGGCCCCGGAACAATGAGCAGTTCTTC. Amino acids: CASSQSRPRNNEQFF. The chain uses TRBV4-3 and TRBJ2-1; D is unclear. Germline CDR1 is LGHNA and CDR2 is YSLEER. This CDR3 comprises 15 residues. Trimming removed 3 bases at V and 5 bases at J, with 14 bases between.

The chain uses TRBV7-2 and TRBJ2-7; the D gene is possibly TRBD2 (6 bases). The CDR3 is 13 residues long. V lost 7 bases, J lost 0 bases, and 10 bases lay in between. Germline V gives CDR1 SGHTA, CDR2 FQGNSA. In nucleotides, the CDR3 is TGTGCCAGCAAACGGACTAACTCCTACGAGCAGTACTTC. This encodes CASKRTNSYEQYF. The complete variable domain, with remaining parts taken from reference TRBV7-2 and TRBJ2-7, reads GAGVSQSPSNKVTEKGKDVELRCDPISGHTALYWYRQSLGQGLEFLIYFQGNSAPDKSGLPSDRFSAERTGGSVSTLTIQRTQQEDSAVYLCASKRTNSYEQYFGPGTRLTVT.

The chain carries TRBV12-3 or TRBV12-4 and TRBJ1-2, with D uncertain. The CDR3 has 15 residues. V lost 4 bases, J lost 3 bases, and 15 bases lay in between. The CDR3 DNA is TGTGCCAGCAGTTCTCGTCCGCAGGTCGACTATGGCTACACCTTC. It yields the protein CASSSRPQVDYGYTF.

About this clonotype: A read error may be the cause here, since a much bigger clone is one base away. This rearrangement joins TRBV2 to TRBJ1-2, with D possibly matching TRBD1 (6 bases). CDR1 is SNHLY, CDR2 FYNNEI, per germline. The ends were cut back, 1 base at V and 6 bases at J, with 9 bases in the middle. The CDR3 totals 13 residues. CDR3 sequence (DNA): TGTGCCAGCAGTGAAGGGGCAGGGGATGGCTACACCTTC. Encoded protein: CASSEGAGDGYTF.

With respect to this clonotype: One end of the junction is discordant with germline, which a read error may explain. The chain carries TRBV6-2 or TRBV6-3 and TRBJ2-4; 11 positions agree with TRBD2. Per germline, CDR1 MNHEY and CDR2 SVGEGT. The CDR3 has 16 residues. The CDR3 sequence is CASSWTSGLAKNNQYF. The CDR3 DNA reads as TGTGCCAGCAGTTGGACTAGCGGGCTAGCCAAAAACAATCAGTACTTC.

This clonotype was counted between two and nine times. The chain uses TRBV12-3 or TRBV12-4 and TRBJ2-7, with no clear D. Trimming shortened V by 5 bases and J by 7 bases, and 12 bases separated the two germline ends. The CDR3 length is 12 residues. CDR3 in amino acids: CASSPPMGEQYF. The CDR3 DNA reads TGTGCCAGCAGTCCCCCCATGGGGGAGCAGTACTTC.

This clonotype has a handful of counts. This rearrangement joins TRBV13 to TRBJ1-1; no definite D call. V was cut by 3 bases and J by 0 bases, with 11 bases left in between. Germline CDR1 and CDR2: PRHDT and FYEKMQ (reference sequence). The CDR3 runs to 15 residues. The CDR3 region is CASSFTEQLNTEAFF. The CDR3, as DNA: TGTGCCAGCAGCTTTACCGAACAGCTGAACACTGAAGCTTTCTTT.

This clonotype appeared many times. This chain uses TRBV12-3 or TRBV12-4 with TRBJ1-5, with 8 nucleotides matching TRBD1. The ends lost 5 bases at V and 4 bases at J; junction bases unmatched: 7. The CDR3 spans 15 residues. The CDR3 nucleotides read TGTGCCAGCAGTCCTAGCGGGACAGGTAATCAGCCCCAGCATTTT. Encoded protein: CASSPSGTGNQPQHF.

In the case of this clonotype: This may come from a read error, since a much larger clone is one base off. This chain links TRBV28 with TRBJ2-1; 11 bases line up with TRBD2. This CDR3 region has 15 residues. The germline CDR1 and CDR2 sequences are MDHEN and SYDVKM. CDR3 sequence: CASSLSLAGGIEQSF. CDR3 nucleotides: TGTGCCAGCAGTTTGAGTCTAGCGGGAGGTATTGAGCAGTCCTTC.

This clonotype has just a few counts. This sequence joins TRBV4-2 and TRBJ2-2; D not resolved. The CDR3 consists of 16 residues. Germline V gives CDR1 LGHNA, CDR2 YNFKEQ. Trimming removed 0 bases at V and 1 base at J, with 9 bases between. CDR3 coding DNA: TGTGCCAGCAGCCAAGAAAGACAATTGAACACCGGGGAGCTGTTTTTT. Protein: CASSQERQLNTGELFF.

This clonotype was seen more than once but under ten times. This rearrangement joins TRBV6-5 to TRBJ2-2, with 12 bases aligning to TRBD1. The V segment lost 6 bases and the J segment 0 bases; nucleotides outside the gene matches: 5. Germline V CDR1 and CDR2: MNHEY, SVGAGI. The CDR3 is made up of 17 amino acids. The CDR3 here is CASSPGQGAANTGELFF. For the CDR3, the DNA is TGTGCCAGCAGCCCGGGACAGGGGGCCGCGAACACCGGGGAGCTGTTTTTT.

This clonotype has ten or more counts. The chain couples TRBV7-9 to TRBJ2-1; 9 nucleotides line up with TRBD2. The CDR3 consists of 16 residues. J lost 9 bases, V lost 1 base, and 10 bases had no gene match. Germline assignment: CDR1 SEHNR and CDR2 FQNEAQ (reference sequence). CDR3 sequence (DNA): TGTGCCAGCAGCTTAGGTTCGGTGAATAGCGGGAGTGAGCAGTTCTTC. This gives the protein CASSLGSVNSGSEQFF.

In this sample, this clonotype turned up many times. The chain has TRBV5-4 and TRBJ2-7; a weak D match, TRBD2 (6 bases). Germline V gene lookup returns CDR1 SGHNT and CDR2 YYREEE (reference sequence). V gave up 3 bases and J gave up 5 bases, with 18 bases separating them. This CDR3 comprises 15 residues. CDR3 protein: CASSWDGVGTDEQYF. The CDR3, as DNA: TGTGCCAGCAGCTGGGATGGGGTGGGGACTGACGAGCAGTACTTC. The full variable domain, its missing parts supplied by reference TRBV5-4 and TRBJ2-7, is ETGVTQSPTHLIKTRGQQVTLRCSSQSGHNTVSWYQQALGQGPQFIFQYYREEENGRGNFPPRFSGLQFPNYSSELNVNALELDDSALYLCASSWDGVGTDEQYFGPGTRLTVT.